The entry below gives a single TCR beta chain sequence along with its context. What it binds is unknown. The CDR3 is 13 residues long. The germline gives CDR1 GTSNPN, CDR2 SVGIG (reference sequence). V trimming: 3 bases; J trimming: 1 base; junction bases outside the gene matches: 3. The sample originates from a study of shared clonotypes between healthy human individuals. In the study overall: There were three CD4 naive, three CD4 memory, two CD8 naive and one CD8 memory plates per donor.

CD45RO negativity and positive selection for CCR7 defined naive CD8 cells, a population that excluded terminally differentiated effector memory CD45RA+ cells. Every donor was a Caucasian adult from Nashville, Tennessee. Findings and limits, study-wide: Clonotypes which were not shared had lower generation probabilities than clonotypes that all four donors shared.

The assay was immunoSEQ multiplex PCR, and TCRdb's table has in-frame clones only and misses some. The sample records a few million clones, around 95% being singletons. The chain employs TRBV30 and TRBJ2-7, with TRBD2 matching 7 bases. This sequence was found in a young man in good health. Some clones in this sample may be carry-over from other donors' samples. The material sequenced was naive CD8+ T cells from PBMCs. The CDR3 reads CAWSGTNSYEQYF. The CDR3, as DNA: TGTGCCTGGAGCGGGACTAATTCCTACGAGCAGTACTTC.